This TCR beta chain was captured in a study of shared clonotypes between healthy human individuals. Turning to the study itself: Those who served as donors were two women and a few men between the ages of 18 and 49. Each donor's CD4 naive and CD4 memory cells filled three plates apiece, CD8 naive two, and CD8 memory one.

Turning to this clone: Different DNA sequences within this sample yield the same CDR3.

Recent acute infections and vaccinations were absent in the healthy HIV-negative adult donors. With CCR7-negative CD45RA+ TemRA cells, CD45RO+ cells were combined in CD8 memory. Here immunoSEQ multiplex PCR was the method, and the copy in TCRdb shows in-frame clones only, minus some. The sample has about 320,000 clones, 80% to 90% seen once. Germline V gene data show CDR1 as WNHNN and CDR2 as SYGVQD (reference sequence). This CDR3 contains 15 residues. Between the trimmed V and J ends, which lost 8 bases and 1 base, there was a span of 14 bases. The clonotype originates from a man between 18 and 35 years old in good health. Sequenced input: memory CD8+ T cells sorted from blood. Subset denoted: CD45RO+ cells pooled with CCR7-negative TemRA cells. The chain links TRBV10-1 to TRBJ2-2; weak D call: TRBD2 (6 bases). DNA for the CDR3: TGCGCCAGCTCGCGGGACTTGGGGAACACCGGGGAGCTGTTTTTT. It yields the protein CASSRDLGNTGELFF.